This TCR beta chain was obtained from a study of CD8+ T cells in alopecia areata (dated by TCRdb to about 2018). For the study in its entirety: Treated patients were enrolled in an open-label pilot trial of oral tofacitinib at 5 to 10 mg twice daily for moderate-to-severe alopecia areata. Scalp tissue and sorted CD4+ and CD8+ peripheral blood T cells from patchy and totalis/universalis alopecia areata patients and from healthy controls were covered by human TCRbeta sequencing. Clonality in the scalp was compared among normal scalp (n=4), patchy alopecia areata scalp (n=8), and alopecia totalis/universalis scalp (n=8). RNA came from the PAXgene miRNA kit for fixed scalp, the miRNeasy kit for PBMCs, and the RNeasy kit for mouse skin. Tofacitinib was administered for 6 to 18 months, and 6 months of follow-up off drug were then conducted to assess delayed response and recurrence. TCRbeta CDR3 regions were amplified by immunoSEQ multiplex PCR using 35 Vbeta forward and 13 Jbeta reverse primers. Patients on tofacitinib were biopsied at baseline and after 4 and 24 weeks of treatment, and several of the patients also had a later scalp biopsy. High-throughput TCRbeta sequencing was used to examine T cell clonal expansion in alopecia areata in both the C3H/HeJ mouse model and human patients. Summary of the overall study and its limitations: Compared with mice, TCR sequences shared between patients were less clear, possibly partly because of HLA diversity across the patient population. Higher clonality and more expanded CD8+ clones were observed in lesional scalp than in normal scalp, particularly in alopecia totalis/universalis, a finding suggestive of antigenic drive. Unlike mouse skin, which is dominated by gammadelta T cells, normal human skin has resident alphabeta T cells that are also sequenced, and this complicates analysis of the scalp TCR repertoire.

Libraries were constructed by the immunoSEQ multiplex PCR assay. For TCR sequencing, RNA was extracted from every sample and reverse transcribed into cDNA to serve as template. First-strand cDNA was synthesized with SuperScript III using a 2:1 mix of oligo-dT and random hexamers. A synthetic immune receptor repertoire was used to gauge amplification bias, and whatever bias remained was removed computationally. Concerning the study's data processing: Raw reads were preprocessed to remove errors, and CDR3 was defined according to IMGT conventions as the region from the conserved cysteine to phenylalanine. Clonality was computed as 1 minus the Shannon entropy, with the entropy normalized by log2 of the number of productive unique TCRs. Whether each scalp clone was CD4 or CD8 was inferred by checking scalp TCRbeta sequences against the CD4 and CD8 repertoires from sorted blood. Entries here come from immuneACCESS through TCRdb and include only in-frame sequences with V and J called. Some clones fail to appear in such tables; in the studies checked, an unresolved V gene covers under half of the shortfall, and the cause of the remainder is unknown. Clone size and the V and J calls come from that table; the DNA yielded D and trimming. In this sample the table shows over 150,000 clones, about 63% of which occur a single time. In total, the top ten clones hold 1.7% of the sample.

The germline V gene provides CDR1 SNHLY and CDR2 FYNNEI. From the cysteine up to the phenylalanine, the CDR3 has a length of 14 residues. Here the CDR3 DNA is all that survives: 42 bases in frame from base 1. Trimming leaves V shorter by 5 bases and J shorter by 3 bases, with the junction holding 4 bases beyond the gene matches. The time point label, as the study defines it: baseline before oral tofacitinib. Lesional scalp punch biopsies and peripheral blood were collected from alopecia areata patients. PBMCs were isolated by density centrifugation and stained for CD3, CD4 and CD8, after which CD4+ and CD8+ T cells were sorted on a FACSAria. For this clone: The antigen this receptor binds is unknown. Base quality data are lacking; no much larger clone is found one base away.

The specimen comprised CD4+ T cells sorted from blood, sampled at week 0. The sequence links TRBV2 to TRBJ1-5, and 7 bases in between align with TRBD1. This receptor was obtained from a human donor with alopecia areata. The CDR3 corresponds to CASSLDRANQPQHF. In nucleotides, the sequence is TGTGCCAGCAGTTTAGACAGGGCCAATCAGCCCCAGCATTTT. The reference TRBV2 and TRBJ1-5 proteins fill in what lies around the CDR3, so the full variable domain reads EPEVTQTPSHQVTQMGQEVILRCVPISNHLYFYWYRQILGQKVEFLVSFYNNEISEKSEIFDDQFSVERPDGSNFTLKIRSTKLEDSAMYFCASSLDRANQPQHFGDGTRLSIL.